Listed here are 28 T cell receptor beta chains from one sample, sequenced in a study of radiotherapy plus CTLA-4 blockade in lung cancer (dated by TCRdb to the late 2010s). To prepare the library, the immunoSEQ multiplex PCR assay was applied. TCRdb's version of the immuneACCESS table is confined to in-frame rearrangements and falls short of the full clone set. An unresolved V gene accounts for under half of the shortfall where checked; the remainder is of unknown origin. Here the sample has some 80,000 clones; 84% occur a single time. 0.65% to 0.85% of the sample belongs to the ten largest clones. Specimen: peripheral blood, collected from a patient treated with radiotherapy plus ipilimumab. All receptors derive from a human donor with non-small cell lung cancer who had stable disease on radiotherapy plus ipilimumab.

The gene calls are TRBV19 and TRBJ2-7; no definite D call. V gave up 1 base and J gave up 4 bases, with 11 bases separating them. The germline V gene has CDR1 LNHDA and CDR2 SQIVND (reference sequence). The CDR3 extends over 14 amino acids. The CDR3 reads CASSIGSLLYEQYF. CDR3 in DNA: TGTGCCAGTAGTATAGGAAGCCTCCTTTACGAGCAGTACTTC.

The V and J genes are TRBV6-5 and TRBJ2-7; TRBD2 aligns across 7 bases. V shed 6 bases and J 6 bases; nucleotides not matched to a gene: 5. This CDR3 region has 12 residues. Germline CDR1 reads MNHEY; CDR2 reads SVGAGI. The CDR3 DNA reads TGTGCCAGCAGACCCGGCGGGGGCGAGCAGTACTTC. Protein sequence: CASRPGGGEQYF.

The CDR3 sequence: CASSFAYNEQFF. The CDR3 DNA sequence: TGTGCCAGCAGCTTTGCCTACAATGAGCAGTTCTTC. The chain links TRBV11-2 to TRBJ2-1; D is unclear. Germline values: CDR1 SGHAT, CDR2 FQNNGV. The CDR3 runs 12 residues. Trimming took 3 bases from V and 2 from J, leaving 2 bases between them.

The chain couples TRBV7-2 to TRBJ2-7; 10 bases align to TRBD2. Germline V gene sequence: CDR1 SGHTA, CDR2 FQGNSA. V shed 5 bases, J shed 3 bases, and the junction held 4 bases outside the gene matches. There are 14 residues in the CDR3. For the CDR3, the DNA is TGTGCCAGCAGCCAGCGGGGGGGCCTCTACGAGCAGTACTTC. Translated, it gives CASSQRGGLYEQYF.

CDR3 bases: TGTGCCAGCAGTGGTGACATAGAGAACACTGAAGCTTTCTTT. Translation gives CASSGDIENTEAFF. V gene TRBV25-1 combines with J gene TRBJ1-1, with D uncertain. Germline CDR1 is MGHDK and CDR2 is SYGVNS. CDR3 length equals 14 residues. Trimming pared 4 bases from V and 1 base from J, leaving 10 bases between. The full variable domain, with the rest looked up from reference TRBV25-1 and TRBJ1-1, is EADIYQTPRYLVIGTGKKITLECSQTMGHDKMYWYQQDPGMELHLIHYSYGVNSTEKGDLSSESTVSRIRTEHFPLTLESARPSHTSQYLCASSGDIENTEAFFGQGTRLTVV.

The genes are TRBV27 and TRBJ2-3; D may be TRBD2 (6 bases). Trimming cost V 2 bases and J 4 bases, with 10 bases left between them. The length of the CDR3 is 14 residues. Germline V CDR1 and CDR2: MNHEY, SMNVEV (reference sequence). CDR3 amino acids: CASSLNPGADTQYF. The CDR3 bases are TGTGCCAGCAGTTTAAACCCGGGGGCAGATACGCAGTATTTT.

The chain uses TRBV6-5 and TRBJ2-5; D call uncertain. Germline CDR1 MNHEY, CDR2 SVGAGI. V was cut by 6 bases and J by 5 bases, with 16 bases left in between. The CDR3 is made up of 14 amino acids. The CDR3 sequence: CASRGLALWETQYF. Written as DNA, the CDR3 is TGTGCCAGCAGGGGATTAGCTCTGTGGGAGACCCAGTACTTC.

Only one count was recorded for this clone. The sample has other DNA sequences that encode this CDR3 too. J is TRBJ1-6 and V is TRBV9; D unclear. The germline CDR1 and CDR2 sequences are SGDLS and YYNGEE. The V and J ends lost 2 bases and 7 bases respectively, with 10 bases between them. The CDR3 has 14 residues. The CDR3: CASSVGGENSPLHF. CDR3 bases: TGTGCCAGCAGCGTTGGAGGAGAGAATTCACCCCTCCACTTT.

The gene calls are TRBV11-3 and TRBJ2-5, with 12 bases fitting TRBD2. The J segment lost 0 bases and the V segment lost 3 bases, leaving 8 bases of the junction unmatched. The germline gives CDR1 SGHNT, CDR2 YENEEA. CDR3 length: 18 amino acids. For the CDR3, the DNA is TGTGCCAGCAGCTTGGGGAGAACTAGCGGGGGGTACCAAGAGACCCAGTACTTC. Translation gives CASSLGRTSGGYQETQYF. Full variable domain (outside the CDR3, taken from reference TRBV11-3 and TRBJ2-5): EAGVVQSPRYKIIEKKQPVAFWCNPISGHNTLYWYLQNLGQGPELLIRYENEEAVDDSQLPKDRFSAERLKGVDSTLKIQPAELGDSAVYLCASSLGRTSGGYQETQYFGPGTRLLVL.

This chain links TRBV30 with TRBJ1-1, with a weak D call TRBD1 (6 bases). Looked up from germline, CDR1 is GTSNPN and CDR2 is SVGIG (reference sequence). The V gene lost 1 base and the J gene lost 0 bases, with 9 bases spanning the gap. The CDR3 consists of 14 residues. The CDR3 DNA sequence: TGTGCCTGGAGTGAGTACAGGGTGAACACTGAAGCTTTCTTT. It codes for CAWSEYRVNTEAFF.

This clone was observed a handful of times. J is TRBJ1-4 and V is TRBV28; maybe TRBD1 (5 bases). Per germline, CDR1 MDHEN and CDR2 SYDVKM. This CDR3 is built from 15 residues. V lost 6 bases to trimming and J lost 0 bases, with 11 bases between them. The chain's CDR3 is CASRRDFSTNEKLFF. The CDR3, as DNA: TGTGCCAGCAGGAGGGACTTTTCAACTAATGAAAAACTGTTTTTT.

The rearrangement joins TRBV2 to TRBJ2-2; D gene uncertain. With 1 base removed from V and 2 bases from J, the gap between germline ends came to 8 bases. CDR3 length equals 15 residues. In germline, CDR1 is SNHLY, CDR2 FYNNEI. The CDR3 is CASSEEWLNTGELFF. The CDR3 DNA reads TGTGCCAGCAGTGAAGAGTGGTTAAACACCGGGGAGCTGTTTTTT.

This chain uses TRBV7-3 with TRBJ2-5; TRBD1 is a possible D gene (6 bases). Germline V gene lookup returns CDR1 SGHTA and CDR2 FQGTGA. CDR3 length equals 14 residues. V dropped 4 bases and J dropped 4 bases, with 13 bases sitting between them. For the CDR3, the DNA is TGTGCCAGCAGCTCCGCTGGACAGAGAGAGACCCAGTACTTC. Translation gives CASSSAGQRETQYF.

This sequence joins TRBV25-1 and TRBJ2-1, with a possible D match to TRBD1 (6 bases). The V gene lost 4 bases and the J gene lost 7 bases, with 14 bases spanning the gap. Germline loops: CDR1 MGHDK, CDR2 SYGVNS. The CDR3 extends over 14 amino acids. CDR3 bases: TGTGCCAGCAGTGCACAGGGTTTAAGAAATGAGCAGTTCTTC. Translating gives CASSAQGLRNEQFF.

The chain couples TRBV30 to TRBJ2-1; TRBD2 matches 8 bases. The CDR3 contains 14 residues. The junction had 7 bases not matched to a gene; V was cut back by 4 bases and J by 5 bases. The germline gives CDR1 GTSNPN, CDR2 SVGIG (reference sequence). The CDR3 reads CAWTSGSGHNEQFF. The DNA of the CDR3 is TGTGCCTGGACCAGCGGGAGCGGCCACAATGAGCAGTTCTTC.

This clone was seen just once. CDR3 in amino acids: CASSEARTPGANVLTF. CDR3 bases: TGTGCCAGCAGTGAAGCGCGGACCCCTGGGGCCAACGTCCTGACTTTC. This chain connects TRBV2 to TRBJ2-6; D remains ambiguous. V lost 0 bases and J lost 2, with 8 bases in between. This CDR3 comprises 16 residues. CDR1 SNHLY and CDR2 FYNNEI come from the germline V gene.

This rearrangement joins TRBV9 to TRBJ1-2; 9 nucleotides align to TRBD1. CDR1 and CDR2 from the germline V gene are SGDLS and YYNGEE. CDR3 length: 14 amino acids. With V trimmed by 4 bases and J by 6 bases, 7 bases remained unmatched. Written as DNA, the CDR3 is TGTGCCAGCAGCTCCTGGACAGGGGTAAATGGCTACACCTTC. Its protein product is CASSSWTGVNGYTF.

V gene TRBV5-6 combines with J gene TRBJ2-6, with D tentatively TRBD2 (5 bases). CDR3 size: 15 residues. The V gene lost 4 bases and the J gene lost 2 bases, with 10 bases spanning the gap. Germline CDR1 and CDR2: SGHDT and YYEEEE. The CDR3, as DNA: TGTGCCAGCAGCCTGAGGGTGGCTGGGGCCAACGTCCTGACTTTC. It is translated as CASSLRVAGANVLTF.

The chain combines TRBV11-2 with TRBJ2-7, with 10 nucleotides matching TRBD2. J lost 2 bases, V lost 5 bases, and 9 bases had no gene match. Germline CDR1 reads SGHAT; CDR2 reads FQNNGV. The CDR3 totals 16 residues. CDR3 DNA sequence: TGTGCCAGCAGCCCTATTCTAGCGGGGGCACCCTACGAGCAGTACTTC. Protein product: CASSPILAGAPYEQYF.

V gene TRBV6-5 combines with J gene TRBJ1-5; D is possibly TRBD1 (5 bases). Germline CDR1 reads MNHEY; CDR2 reads SVGAGI. The CDR3 totals 15 residues. Deletions cut 0 bases from V and 6 bases from J, with 12 bases between. The CDR3 DNA reads as TGTGCCAGCAGTTACTCCGGAGGGGTAGGTCAGCCCCAGCATTTT. Amino acid sequence: CASSYSGGVGQPQHF.

The CDR3 coding sequence is TGTGCCAGCAGCATTCGACAGTCTGGACTAGCAAATCAGCCCCAGCATTTT. This sequence encodes CASSIRQSGLANQPQHF. J is TRBJ1-5 and V is TRBV5-5, with a possible D match to TRBD1 (5 bases). Germline CDR1 is SGHKS and CDR2 is YYEKEE (reference sequence). Trimming took 4 bases from V and 4 from J, leaving 21 bases between them. CDR3 length: 17 residues.

The chain joins TRBV19 to TRBJ1-1; TRBD1 agrees at 10 bases. The V gene end was trimmed by 7 bases and the J gene end by 4 bases; junction bases not matched to a gene: 9. CDR1 LNHDA and CDR2 SQIVND come from the germline V gene (reference sequence). The CDR3 sequence is 15 residues long. The CDR3: CASTLGQGGSTEAFF. The CDR3, as DNA: TGTGCCAGTACCCTCGGACAGGGGGGGAGCACTGAAGCTTTCTTT.

Here the CDR3 reads CASRKPGTNSNQPQHF. The CDR3 region has the DNA TGTGCCAGCAGGAAGCCGGGGACAAATAGCAATCAGCCCCAGCATTTT. The chain recombines TRBV2 with TRBJ1-5; D possibly corresponds to TRBD1 (6 bases). The germline V and J ends were trimmed by 6 bases and 0 bases, with 15 bases remaining between them. The CDR3 has 16 residues. Germline V CDR1 and CDR2: SNHLY, FYNNEI.

This clone occurred a few times. V usage is TRBV15 and J usage is TRBJ2-7; D may be TRBD1 (5 bases). The length of the CDR3 is 13 residues. Trimming stripped 0 bases from V and 7 bases from J, with 10 bases between. Germline V gives CDR1 LNHNV, CDR2 YYDKDF (reference sequence). In DNA form, the CDR3 reads TGTGCCACCAGCAGAGACAGGGTGGAGGAGCAGTACTTC. Translating it yields CATSRDRVEEQYF.

The gene calls are TRBV18 and TRBJ2-1; 10 bases are a match to TRBD2. Germline trimming cut 4 bases from V and 10 bases from J; bases unmatched to any gene: 16. The germline V gene has CDR1 KGHSH and CDR2 LQKENI. This CDR3 region has 17 residues. CDR3 residues: CASSRDLQRGGPREQFF. The DNA of the CDR3 is TGTGCCAGCTCACGCGATCTACAGCGGGGGGGCCCTCGGGAGCAGTTCTTC.

The chain couples TRBV7-6 to TRBJ2-1; 12 positions agree with TRBD2. V was pared by 5 bases and J by 4 bases, with 6 bases of the junction left unmatched. CDR1 is SGHVS and CDR2 is FNYEAQ in the germline V gene. This CDR3 has 16 residues. CDR3 residues: CASSLTSGRIYNEQFF. DNA for the CDR3: TGTGCCAGCAGCCTGACTAGCGGGAGAATTTACAATGAGCAGTTCTTC.

This sequence joins TRBV20-1 and TRBJ1-2; D might be TRBD1 (5 bases). The germline V gene encodes CDR1 DFQATT and CDR2 SNEGSKA (reference sequence). The V and J ends lost 0 bases and 8 bases respectively, with 7 bases between them. The CDR3 sequence is 11 residues long. The CDR3: CSAREGEGYTF. The CDR3 DNA follows: TGCAGTGCTAGAGAAGGGGAGGGCTACACCTTC.

The chain joins TRBV19 to TRBJ1-6; possibly TRBD1 for D (5 bases). The germline V gene has CDR1 LNHDA and CDR2 SQIVND (reference sequence). The CDR3 loop spans 16 amino acids. V was pared by 4 bases and J by 9 bases, with 19 bases between. The CDR3 DNA is TGTGCCAGTAGTACCCGAGGTTCAGGGAGGACTTCACCCCTCCACTTT. It codes for CASSTRGSGRTSPLHF.